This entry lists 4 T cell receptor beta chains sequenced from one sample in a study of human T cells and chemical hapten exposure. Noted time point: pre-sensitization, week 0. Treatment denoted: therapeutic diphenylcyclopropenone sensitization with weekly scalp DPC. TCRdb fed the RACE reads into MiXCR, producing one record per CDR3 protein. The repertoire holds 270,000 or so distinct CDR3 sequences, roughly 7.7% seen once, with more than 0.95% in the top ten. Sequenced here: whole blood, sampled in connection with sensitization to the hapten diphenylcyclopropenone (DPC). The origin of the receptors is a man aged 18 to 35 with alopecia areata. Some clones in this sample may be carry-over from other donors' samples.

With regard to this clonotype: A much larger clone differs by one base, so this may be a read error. The CDR3 loop reads CVSSQDWGRTEAFF. The CDR3, as DNA: TGTGTCAGCAGCCAAGACTGGGGTCGGACTGAAGCTTTCTTT. The rearrangement joins TRBV3-1 to TRBJ1-1; D remains unclear. Germline V gives CDR1 LGHDT, CDR2 YNNKEL (reference sequence). The CDR3 spans 14 residues.

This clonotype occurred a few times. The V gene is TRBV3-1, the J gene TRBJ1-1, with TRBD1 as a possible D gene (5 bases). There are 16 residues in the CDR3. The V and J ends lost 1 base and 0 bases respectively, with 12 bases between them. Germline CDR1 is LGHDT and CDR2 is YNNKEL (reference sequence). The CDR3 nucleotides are TGTGCCAGCAGCCAAGGTGGGGGTTTCATGAACACTGAAGCTTTCTTT. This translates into CASSQGGGFMNTEAFF.

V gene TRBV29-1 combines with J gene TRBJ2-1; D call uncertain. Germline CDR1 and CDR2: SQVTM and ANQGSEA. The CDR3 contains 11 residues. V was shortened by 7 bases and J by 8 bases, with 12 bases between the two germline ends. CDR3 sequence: CSAESFDEQFF. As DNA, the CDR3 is TGCAGCGCAGAGAGTTTCGATGAGCAGTTCTTC.

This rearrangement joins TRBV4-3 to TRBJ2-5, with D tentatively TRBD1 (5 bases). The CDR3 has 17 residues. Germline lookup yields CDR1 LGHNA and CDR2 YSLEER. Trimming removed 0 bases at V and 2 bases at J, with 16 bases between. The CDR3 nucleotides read TGCGCCAGCAGCCAAGAGACCCCCCAGGGCAGGCAAGAGACCCAGTACTTC. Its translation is CASSQETPQGRQETQYF.